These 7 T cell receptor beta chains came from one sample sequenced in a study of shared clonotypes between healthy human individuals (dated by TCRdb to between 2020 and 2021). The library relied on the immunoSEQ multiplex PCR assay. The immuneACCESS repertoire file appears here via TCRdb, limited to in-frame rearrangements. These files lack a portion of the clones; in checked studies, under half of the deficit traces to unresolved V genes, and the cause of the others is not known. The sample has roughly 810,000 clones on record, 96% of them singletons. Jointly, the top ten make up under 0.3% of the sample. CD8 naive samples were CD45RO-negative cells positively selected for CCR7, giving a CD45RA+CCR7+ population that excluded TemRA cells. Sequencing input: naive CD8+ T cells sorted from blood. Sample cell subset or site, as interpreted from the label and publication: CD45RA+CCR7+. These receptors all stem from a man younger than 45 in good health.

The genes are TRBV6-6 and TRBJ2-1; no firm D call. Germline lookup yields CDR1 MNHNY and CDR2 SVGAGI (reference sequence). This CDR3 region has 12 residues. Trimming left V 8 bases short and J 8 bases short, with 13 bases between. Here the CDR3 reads CASRALNYEQFF. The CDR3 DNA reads TGTGCCAGCCGGGCCTTAAATTATGAGCAGTTCTTC.

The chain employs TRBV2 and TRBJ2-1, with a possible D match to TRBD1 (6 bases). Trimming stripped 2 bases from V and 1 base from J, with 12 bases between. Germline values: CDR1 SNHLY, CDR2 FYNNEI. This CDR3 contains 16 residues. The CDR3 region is CASSEWAGVSYNEQFF. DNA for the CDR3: TGTGCCAGCAGTGAATGGGCAGGGGTTTCCTACAATGAGCAGTTCTTC.

This CDR3 reads CASSGDGATPASNQPQHF. The CDR3 coding sequence is TGTGCCAGCAGTGGAGACGGTGCCACCCCGGCTAGCAATCAGCCCCAGCATTTT. This chain uses TRBV25-1 with TRBJ1-5; no definite D call. CDR3 length equals 18 residues. Germline V gene lookup returns CDR1 MGHDK and CDR2 SYGVNS. The V and J ends lost 4 bases and 0 bases respectively, with 19 bases between them.

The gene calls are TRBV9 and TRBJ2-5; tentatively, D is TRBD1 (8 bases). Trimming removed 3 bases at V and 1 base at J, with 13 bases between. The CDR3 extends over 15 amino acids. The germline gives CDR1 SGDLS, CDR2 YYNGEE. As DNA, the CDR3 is TGTGCCAGCAGCGCGACAGGGGAGGGCCAAGAGACCCAGTACTTC. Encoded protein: CASSATGEGQETQYF.

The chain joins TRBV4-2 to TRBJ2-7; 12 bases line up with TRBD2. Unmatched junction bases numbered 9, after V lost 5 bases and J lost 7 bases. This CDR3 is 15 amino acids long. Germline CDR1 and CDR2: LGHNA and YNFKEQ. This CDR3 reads CASSEVPGLAGEQYF. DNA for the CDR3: TGTGCCAGCAGCGAAGTACCGGGACTAGCGGGTGAGCAGTACTTC.

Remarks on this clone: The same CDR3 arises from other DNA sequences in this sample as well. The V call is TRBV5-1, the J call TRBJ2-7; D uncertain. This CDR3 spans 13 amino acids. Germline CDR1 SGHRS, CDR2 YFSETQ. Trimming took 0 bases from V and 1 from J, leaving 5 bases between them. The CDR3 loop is CASSLAGSYEQYF. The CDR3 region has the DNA TGCGCCAGCAGCTTGGCCGGGTCCTACGAGCAGTACTTC.

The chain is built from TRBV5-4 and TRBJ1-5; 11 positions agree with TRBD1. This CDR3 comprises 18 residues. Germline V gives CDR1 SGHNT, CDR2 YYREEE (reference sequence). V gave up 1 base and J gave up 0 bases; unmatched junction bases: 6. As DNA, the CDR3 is TGTGCCAGCAGCTTGATCGGACAGGGGGCAAATAGCAATCAGCCCCAGCATTTT. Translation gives CASSLIGQGANSNQPQHF.